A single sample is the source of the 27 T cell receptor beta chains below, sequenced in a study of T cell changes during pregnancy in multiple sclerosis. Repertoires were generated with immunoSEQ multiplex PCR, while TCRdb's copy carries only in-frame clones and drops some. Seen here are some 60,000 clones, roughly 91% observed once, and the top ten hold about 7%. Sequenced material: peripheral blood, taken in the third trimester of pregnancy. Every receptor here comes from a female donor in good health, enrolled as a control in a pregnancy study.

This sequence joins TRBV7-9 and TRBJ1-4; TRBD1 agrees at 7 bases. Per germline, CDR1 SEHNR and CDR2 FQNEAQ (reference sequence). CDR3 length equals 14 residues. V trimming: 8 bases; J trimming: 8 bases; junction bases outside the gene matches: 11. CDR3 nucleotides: TGTGCCAGCCGACCCGGGGGACAGCCCGAAAAACTGTTTTTT. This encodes CASRPGGQPEKLFF.

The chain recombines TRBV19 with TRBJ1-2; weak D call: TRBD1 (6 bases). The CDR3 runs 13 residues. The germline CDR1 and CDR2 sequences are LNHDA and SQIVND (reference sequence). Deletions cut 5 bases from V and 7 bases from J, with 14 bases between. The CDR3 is CASSVQGGPGYTF. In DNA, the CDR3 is TGTGCCAGTAGTGTCCAAGGGGGTCCTGGCTACACCTTC.

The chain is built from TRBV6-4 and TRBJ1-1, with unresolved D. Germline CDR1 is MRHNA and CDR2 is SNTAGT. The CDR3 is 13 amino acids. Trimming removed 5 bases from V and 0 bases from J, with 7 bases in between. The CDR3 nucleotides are TGTGCCAGCAGTCTAGTACTGAACACTGAAGCTTTCTTT. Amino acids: CASSLVLNTEAFF.

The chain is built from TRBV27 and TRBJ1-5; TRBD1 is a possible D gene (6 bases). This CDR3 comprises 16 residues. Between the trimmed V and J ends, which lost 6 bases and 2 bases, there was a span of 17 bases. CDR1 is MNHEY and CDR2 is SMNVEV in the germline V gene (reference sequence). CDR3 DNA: TGTGCCAGCAGCCCGGACCCAGGGGTGGGCAATCAGCCCCAGCATTTT. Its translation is CASSPDPGVGNQPQHF.

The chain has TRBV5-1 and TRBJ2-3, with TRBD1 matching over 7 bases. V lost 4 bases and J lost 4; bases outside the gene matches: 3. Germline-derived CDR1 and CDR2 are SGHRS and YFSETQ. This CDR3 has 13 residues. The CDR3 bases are TGCGCCAGCAGCCGTCAGGGGGCAGATACGCAGTATTTT. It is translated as CASSRQGADTQYF.

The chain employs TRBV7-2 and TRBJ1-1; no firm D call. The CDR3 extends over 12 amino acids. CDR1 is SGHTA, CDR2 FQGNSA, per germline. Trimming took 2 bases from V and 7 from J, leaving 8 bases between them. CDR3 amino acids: CASSLSGLEAFF. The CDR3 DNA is TGTGCCAGCAGCTTAAGTGGGCTTGAAGCTTTCTTT. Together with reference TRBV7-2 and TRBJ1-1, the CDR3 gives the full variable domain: GAGVSQSPSNKVTEKGKDVELRCDPISGHTALYWYRQSLGQGLEFLIYFQGNSAPDKSGLPSDRFSAERTGGSVSTLTIQRTQQEDSAVYLCASSLSGLEAFFGQGTRLTVV.

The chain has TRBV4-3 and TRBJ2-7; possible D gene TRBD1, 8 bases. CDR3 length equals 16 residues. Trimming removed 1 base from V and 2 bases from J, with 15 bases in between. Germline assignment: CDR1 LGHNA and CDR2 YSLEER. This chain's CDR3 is CASSQGDRGGAYEQYF. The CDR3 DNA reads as TGCGCCAGCAGCCAAGGTGACAGGGGAGGGGCCTACGAGCAGTACTTC.

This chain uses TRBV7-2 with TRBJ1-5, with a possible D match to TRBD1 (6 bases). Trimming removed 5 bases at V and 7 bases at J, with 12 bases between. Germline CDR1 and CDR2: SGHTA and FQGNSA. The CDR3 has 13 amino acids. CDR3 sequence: CASSADRGQPQHF. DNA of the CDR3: TGTGCCAGCAGCGCGGACAGAGGACAGCCCCAGCATTTT.

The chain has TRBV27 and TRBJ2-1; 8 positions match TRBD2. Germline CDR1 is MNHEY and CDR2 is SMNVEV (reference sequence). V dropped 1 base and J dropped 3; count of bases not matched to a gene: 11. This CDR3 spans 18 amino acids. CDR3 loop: CASSLLGDGLADYNEQFF. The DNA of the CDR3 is TGTGCCAGCAGTTTATTAGGGGATGGACTAGCAGACTACAATGAGCAGTTCTTC.

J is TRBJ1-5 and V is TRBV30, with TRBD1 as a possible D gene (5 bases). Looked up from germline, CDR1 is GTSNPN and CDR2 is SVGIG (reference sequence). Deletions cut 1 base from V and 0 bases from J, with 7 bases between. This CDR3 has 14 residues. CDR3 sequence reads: CAWSEQDSNQPQHF. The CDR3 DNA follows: TGTGCCTGGAGTGAACAGGATAGCAATCAGCCCCAGCATTTT.

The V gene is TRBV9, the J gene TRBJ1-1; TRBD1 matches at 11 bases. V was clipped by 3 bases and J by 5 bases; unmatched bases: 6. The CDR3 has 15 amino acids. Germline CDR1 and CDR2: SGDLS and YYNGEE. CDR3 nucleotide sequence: TGTGCCAGCAGCGCCGGACAGGGGGCGACAACTGAAGCTTTCTTT. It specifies CASSAGQGATTEAFF.

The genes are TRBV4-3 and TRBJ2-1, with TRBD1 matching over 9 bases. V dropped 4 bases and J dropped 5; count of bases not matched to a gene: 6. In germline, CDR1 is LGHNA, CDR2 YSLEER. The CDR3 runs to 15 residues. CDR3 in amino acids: CASSLGQGSDNEQFF. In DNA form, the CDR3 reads TGCGCCAGCAGCCTAGGACAGGGGAGCGACAATGAGCAGTTCTTC.

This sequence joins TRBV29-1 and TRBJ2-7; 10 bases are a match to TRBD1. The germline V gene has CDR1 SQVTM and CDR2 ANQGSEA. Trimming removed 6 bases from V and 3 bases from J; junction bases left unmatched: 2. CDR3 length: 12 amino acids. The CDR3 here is CSVGQGHYEQYF. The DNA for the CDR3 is TGCAGCGTGGGACAGGGGCACTACGAGCAGTACTTC.

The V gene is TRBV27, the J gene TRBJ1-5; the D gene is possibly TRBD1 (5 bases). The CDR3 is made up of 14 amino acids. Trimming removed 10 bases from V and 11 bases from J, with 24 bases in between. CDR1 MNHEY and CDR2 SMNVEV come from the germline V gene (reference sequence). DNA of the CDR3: TGTGCCACCTACGGGGGGGACGGCGATCCATCCCAGCATTTT. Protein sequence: CATYGGDGDPSQHF.

The CDR3 reads CASSYGGAAMNIQYF. CDR3 nucleotides: TGTGCCAGCAGTTACGGGGGGGCGGCTATGAACATTCAGTACTTC. The genes are TRBV6-6 and TRBJ2-4; D is possibly TRBD2 (7 bases). Germline loops: CDR1 MNHNY, CDR2 SVGAGI (reference sequence). Between the trimmed V and J ends, which lost 2 bases and 7 bases, there was a span of 15 bases. The CDR3 sequence is 15 residues long.

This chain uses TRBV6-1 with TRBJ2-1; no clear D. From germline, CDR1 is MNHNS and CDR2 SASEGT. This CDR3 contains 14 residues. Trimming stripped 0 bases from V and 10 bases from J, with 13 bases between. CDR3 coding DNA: TGTGCCAGCAGTGAAGCGCTCCGTAGTCTGGAGCAGTTCTTC. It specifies CASSEALRSLEQFF.

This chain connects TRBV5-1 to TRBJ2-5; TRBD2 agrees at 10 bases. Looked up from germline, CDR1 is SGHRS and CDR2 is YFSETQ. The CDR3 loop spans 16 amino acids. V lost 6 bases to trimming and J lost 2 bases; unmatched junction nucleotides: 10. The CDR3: CASTDPSSGGQETQYF. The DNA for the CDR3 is TGCGCCAGCACCGACCCCTCTAGCGGGGGACAAGAGACCCAGTACTTC.

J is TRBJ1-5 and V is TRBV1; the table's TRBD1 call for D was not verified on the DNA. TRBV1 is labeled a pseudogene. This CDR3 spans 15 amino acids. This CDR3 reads CTSSRQTGFNQPQHF. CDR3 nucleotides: TGCACCAGCAGCCGGCAAACAGGGTTCAATCAGCCCCAGCATTTT.

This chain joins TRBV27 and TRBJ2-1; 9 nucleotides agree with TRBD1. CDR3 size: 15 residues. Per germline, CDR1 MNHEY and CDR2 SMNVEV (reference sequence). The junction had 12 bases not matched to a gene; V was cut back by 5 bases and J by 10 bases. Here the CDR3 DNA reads TGTGCCAGCAGTACCCTCCTACAGGGGGCATGGGAGCAGTTCTTC. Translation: CASSTLLQGAWEQFF.

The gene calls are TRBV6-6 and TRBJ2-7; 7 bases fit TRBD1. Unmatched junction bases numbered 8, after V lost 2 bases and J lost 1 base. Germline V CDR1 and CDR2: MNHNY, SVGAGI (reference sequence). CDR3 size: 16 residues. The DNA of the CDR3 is TGTGCCAGCAGTTACATCACCGGGACAGCATCCTACGAGCAGTACTTC. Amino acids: CASSYITGTASYEQYF.

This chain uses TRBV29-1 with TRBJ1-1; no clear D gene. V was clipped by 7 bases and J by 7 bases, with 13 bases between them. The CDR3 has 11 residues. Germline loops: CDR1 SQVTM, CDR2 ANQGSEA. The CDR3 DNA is TGCAGCGCAGCCGGCGGGCATGAAGCTTTCTTT. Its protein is CSAAGGHEAFF. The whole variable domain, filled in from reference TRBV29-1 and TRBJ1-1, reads SAVISQKPSRDICQRGTSLTIQCQVDSQVTMMFWYRQQPGQSLTLIATANQGSEATYESGFVIDKFPISRPNLTFSTLTVSNMSPEDSSIYLCSAAGGHEAFFGQGTRLTVV.

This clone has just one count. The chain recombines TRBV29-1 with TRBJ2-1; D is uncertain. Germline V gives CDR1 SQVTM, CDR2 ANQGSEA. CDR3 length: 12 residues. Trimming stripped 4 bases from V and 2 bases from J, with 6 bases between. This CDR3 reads CSVGPAYNEQFF. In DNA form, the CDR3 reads TGCAGCGTTGGGCCTGCCTACAATGAGCAGTTCTTC.

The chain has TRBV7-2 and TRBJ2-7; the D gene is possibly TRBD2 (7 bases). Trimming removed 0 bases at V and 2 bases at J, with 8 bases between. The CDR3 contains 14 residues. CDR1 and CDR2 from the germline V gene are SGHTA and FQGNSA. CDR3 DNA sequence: TGTGCCAGCAGCTTAGCAGGGGGGGCCTACGAGCAGTACTTC. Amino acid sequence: CASSLAGGAYEQYF.

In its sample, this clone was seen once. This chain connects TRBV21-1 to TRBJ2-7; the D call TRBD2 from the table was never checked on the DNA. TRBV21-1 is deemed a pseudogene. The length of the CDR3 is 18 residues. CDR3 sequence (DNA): TGTGCCAGCAGCAAAGCCCTGCCCTTTGGTAGCGGGGGCTACGAGCAGTACTTC. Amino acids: CASSKALPFGSGGYEQYF.

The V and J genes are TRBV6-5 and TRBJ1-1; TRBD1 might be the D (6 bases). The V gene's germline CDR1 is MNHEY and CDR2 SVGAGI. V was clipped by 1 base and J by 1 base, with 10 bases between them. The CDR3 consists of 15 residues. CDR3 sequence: CASSYFDRTNTEAFF. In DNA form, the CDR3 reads TGTGCCAGCAGTTACTTCGACAGGACGAACACTGAAGCTTTCTTT.

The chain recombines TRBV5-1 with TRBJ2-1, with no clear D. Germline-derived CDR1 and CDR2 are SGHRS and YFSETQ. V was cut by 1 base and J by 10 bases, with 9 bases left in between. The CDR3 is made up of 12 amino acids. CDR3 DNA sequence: TGCGCCAGCAGCTTGTCAGGCTTGGAGCAGTTCTTC. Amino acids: CASSLSGLEQFF.

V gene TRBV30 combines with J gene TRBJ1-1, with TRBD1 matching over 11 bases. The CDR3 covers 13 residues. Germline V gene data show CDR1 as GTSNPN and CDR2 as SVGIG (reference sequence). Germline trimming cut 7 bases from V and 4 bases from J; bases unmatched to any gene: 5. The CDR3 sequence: CASKGQGGTEAFF. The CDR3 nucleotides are TGTGCCTCCAAGGGACAGGGGGGCACTGAAGCTTTCTTT.